Each of the 18 T cell receptor beta chains below was sequenced from the same sample in a study of shared clonotypes between healthy human individuals. Using immunoSEQ multiplex PCR, the repertoire was profiled, and TCRdb retains in-frame clones only, with some absent. The table has around 2.5 million clones, approximately 93% seen once; the top ten hold roughly 0.39%. The sequencing sample was made of naive CD4+ T cells from PBMCs. Subset here: CD45RA+ positively selected. Receptors were obtained from a man younger than 35 in good health. Some clones in this sample may be carry-over from other donors' samples.

This clone was counted once. The chain couples TRBV19 to TRBJ1-3; D not certain. Trimming pared 10 bases from V and 4 bases from J, leaving 20 bases between. This CDR3 has 15 residues. CDR1 is LNHDA and CDR2 is SQIVND in the germline V gene (reference sequence). The CDR3 DNA reads TGTGCCACCCGCCCTTATATAGGGCGAGGAAACACCATATATTTT. Its protein product is CATRPYIGRGNTIYF.

This rearrangement joins TRBV15 to TRBJ2-5; D possibly uses TRBD1 or TRBD2 (6 bases each). The V gene lost 5 bases and the J gene lost 3 bases, with 19 bases spanning the gap. Germline-derived CDR1 and CDR2 are LNHNV and YYDKDF (reference sequence). This CDR3 has 16 amino acids. The CDR3 is CATSFIPSEGEETQYF. The CDR3 region has the DNA TGTGCCACCAGCTTCATCCCATCGGAGGGGGAAGAGACCCAGTACTTC.

The chain recombines TRBV4-1 with TRBJ2-3; 12 nucleotides align to TRBD2. Germline values: CDR1 MGHRA, CDR2 YSYEKL. There are 18 residues in the CDR3. V was clipped by 1 base and J by 4 bases; unmatched bases: 9. The CDR3 sequence is CASSQGLAGVYGADTQYF. CDR3 nucleotide sequence: TGCGCCAGCAGCCAAGGACTAGCGGGAGTTTACGGGGCAGATACGCAGTATTTT.

J is TRBJ1-1 and V is TRBV6-1; no definite D call. The ends were cut back, 3 bases at V and 3 bases at J, with 11 bases in the middle. This CDR3 is 14 amino acids long. Germline CDR1 MNHNS, CDR2 SASEGT. The CDR3 is CASSDWAYDTEAFF. DNA for the CDR3: TGTGCCAGCAGTGACTGGGCGTATGACACTGAAGCTTTCTTT.

This chain joins TRBV6-4 and TRBJ1-2; possible D gene TRBD1, 6 bases. V was trimmed by 6 bases and J by 7 bases, leaving 18 bases between them. The germline V gene has CDR1 MRHNA and CDR2 SNTAGT. CDR3 length: 14 amino acids. CDR3 protein: CASSSDRTDGGYTF. For the CDR3, the DNA is TGTGCCAGCAGCTCTGACAGGACTGATGGTGGCTACACCTTC.

About this clone itself: Other DNA sequences from this sample encode an identical CDR3 as well. V gene TRBV18 combines with J gene TRBJ2-3; 13 bases fit TRBD2. The J segment lost 3 bases and the V segment lost 3 bases, leaving 3 bases of the junction unmatched. The germline V gene encodes CDR1 KGHSH and CDR2 LQKENI. This CDR3 comprises 16 residues. CDR3 DNA: TGTGCCAGCTCACCTCGACTAGCGGGAGGTACAGATACGCAGTATTTT. Translated: CASSPRLAGGTDTQYF.

This chain joins TRBV28 and TRBJ2-4; D gene uncertain. Looked up from germline, CDR1 is MDHEN and CDR2 is SYDVKM. This CDR3 region has 13 residues. Trimming left V 7 bases short and J 1 base short, with 8 bases between. The CDR3 protein is CASTKGAKNIQYF. CDR3 nucleotide sequence: TGTGCCAGCACCAAAGGGGCCAAAAACATTCAGTACTTC.

This chain connects TRBV7-7 to TRBJ2-7; D is unclear. Germline CDR1 reads SSHAT; CDR2 reads FNYEAQ (reference sequence). The CDR3 loop spans 13 amino acids. V was clipped by 0 bases and J by 7 bases, with 10 bases between them. Here the CDR3 DNA reads TGTGCCAGCAGCTTAGCTCCTGCCGGGGAGCAGTACTTC. As protein: CASSLAPAGEQYF.

The DNA for the CDR3 is TGTGCCAGTAGAAGGGACAGATCGTTCTTGAACACTGAAGCTTTCTTT. It specifies CASRRDRSFLNTEAFF. This rearrangement joins TRBV19 to TRBJ1-1; 7 bases match TRBD1. This CDR3 region has 16 residues. J was trimmed by 0 bases and V by 6 bases; bases with no gene match: 10. Germline V CDR1 and CDR2: LNHDA, SQIVND (reference sequence). Variable domain in full (rest from reference TRBV19 and TRBJ1-1): DGGITQSPKYLFRKEGQNVTLSCEQNLNHDAMYWYRQDPGQGLRLIYYSQIVNDFQKGDIAEGYSVSREKKESFPLTVTSAQKNPTAFYLCASRRDRSFLNTEAFFGQGTRLTVV.

This clone was seen only once. The chain carries TRBV25-1 and TRBJ2-3; TRBD2 is a possible D gene (5 bases). Germline loops: CDR1 MGHDK, CDR2 SYGVNS. This CDR3 comprises 13 residues. Trimming took off 8 bases at V and 6 bases at J, with 15 bases between the two ends. The CDR3 region is CASSLLTGDTQYF. DNA of the CDR3: TGTGCCAGCTCACTATTGACGGGGGATACGCAGTATTTT.

This clone has only one observation. The gene calls are TRBV18 and TRBJ2-5; D may be TRBD1 or TRBD2 (8 bases each). Germline V gene data show CDR1 as KGHSH and CDR2 as LQKENI. Trimming removed 6 bases at V and 12 bases at J, with 32 bases between. This CDR3 spans 17 amino acids. The CDR3 DNA follows: TGTGCCAGCTCCCCGGGACAGGCCAACCTCCTAGCGGGTTCGAAGTACTTC. It specifies CASSPGQANLLAGSKYF.

The chain carries TRBV5-1 and TRBJ2-5, with TRBD1 matching 9 bases. The CDR3 contains 16 residues. With V trimmed by 4 bases and J by 7 bases, 14 bases remained unmatched. CDR1 and CDR2 from the germline V gene are SGHRS and YFSETQ. This chain's CDR3 is CASSVLLPGQGRTQYF. CDR3 bases: TGCGCCAGCAGCGTACTCCTACCGGGACAGGGAAGGACCCAGTACTTC.

The chain employs TRBV2 and TRBJ2-1; a weak D match, TRBD2 (5 bases). The CDR3 consists of 15 residues. The germline V gene encodes CDR1 SNHLY and CDR2 FYNNEI. V was pared by 4 bases and J by 3 bases, with 13 bases between. The CDR3 DNA reads TGTGCCAGCAGTGCCGGGATTCTACTCTACAATGAGCAGTTCTTC. It yields the protein CASSAGILLYNEQFF. The whole variable domain, filled in from reference TRBV2 and TRBJ2-1, reads EPEVTQTPSHQVTQMGQEVILRCVPISNHLYFYWYRQILGQKVEFLVSFYNNEISEKSEIFDDQFSVERPDGSNFTLKIRSTKLEDSAMYFCASSAGILLYNEQFFGPGTRLTVL.

This chain links TRBV28 with TRBJ1-2; unclear D gene. The length of the CDR3 is 14 residues. V was cut by 4 bases and J by 7 bases, with 16 bases left in between. Germline lookup yields CDR1 MDHEN and CDR2 SYDVKM. CDR3 residues: CASSSEGRKGGYTF. DNA of the CDR3: TGTGCCAGCAGTTCCGAGGGTAGGAAGGGTGGCTACACCTTC.

The rearrangement links TRBV6-1 to TRBJ2-2; no definite D call. CDR3 length equals 12 residues. The germline gives CDR1 MNHNS, CDR2 SASEGT. The V gene lost 7 bases and the J gene lost 2 bases, with 5 bases spanning the gap. The CDR3 reads CASTHNTGELFF. The CDR3 region has the DNA TGTGCCAGCACCCACAACACCGGGGAGCTGTTTTTT.

This chain connects TRBV5-1 to TRBJ1-2; D is possibly TRBD1 (5 bases). Germline V lookup: CDR1 SGHRS, CDR2 YFSETQ. This CDR3 spans 15 amino acids. Trimming took 0 bases from V and 7 from J, leaving 16 bases between them. Here the CDR3 reads CASSLDIGGIGGYTF. Written as DNA, the CDR3 is TGCGCCAGCAGCTTGGATATTGGGGGAATCGGTGGCTACACCTTC.

The V gene is TRBV4-3, the J gene TRBJ2-5; perhaps TRBD2 as D (7 bases). The CDR3 length is 16 residues. From germline, CDR1 is LGHNA and CDR2 YSLEER. Trimming removed 2 bases at V and 1 base at J, with 14 bases between. CDR3 nucleotide sequence: TGCGCCAGCAGCCAAAAGGGAGGGGGGATCCAAGAGACCCAGTACTTC. Protein: CASSQKGGGIQETQYF.

As concerns this clone: Other DNA sequences from this sample encode an identical CDR3 as well. This CDR3 is CASSLGGTNEKLFF. CDR3 sequence (DNA): TGTGCCAGCAGCCTAGGAGGGACTAATGAAAAACTGTTTTTT. V and J are TRBV7-9 and TRBJ1-4; D call uncertain. CDR1 is SEHNR and CDR2 is FQNEAQ in the germline V gene (reference sequence). The germline V and J ends were trimmed by 5 bases and 2 bases, with 9 bases remaining between them. CDR3 size: 14 residues.